One TCR beta chain is described in this entry. Its antigen is undetermined. The sample is drawn from a study of T cell responses to AZD1222 COVID-19 vaccine. Study-wide findings and caveats: In all cases, repertoires were sampled only after the peak T cell response.

There are 15 residues in the CDR3. The ends were cut back, 3 bases at V and 0 bases at J, with 11 bases in the middle. CDR1 GTSNPN and CDR2 SVGIG come from the germline V gene (reference sequence). TCRdb's copy holds only in-frame clones and misses some; the assay was immunoSEQ multiplex PCR. The repertoire consists of 45,000 to 65,000 clones, with 80% to 90% occurring once and the leading ten covering about 15%. The chain combines TRBV30 with TRBJ1-4; D remains ambiguous. The clonotype was recovered from an adult in good health. Here the sequenced sample was peripheral blood, taken on day 0 of AZD1222 vaccination. DNA for the CDR3: TGTGCCTGGAGCGAACAGAGATCAACTAATGAAAAACTGTTTTTT. Protein product: CAWSEQRSTNEKLFF.